This T cell receptor beta chain was recovered during a study of memory CD4+ T cells and cytomegalovirus serostatus. Study as a whole: Of the healthy Belgian adults, 9 were CMV seropositive and 20 to 30 seronegative. Study-level results: Of approximately 160 reported CMV TCRbeta sequences, roughly 67 were found in memory CD4+ repertoires.

Single viable CD3+CD4+CD8-CD45RO+ cells were sorted as the memory CD4+ T cells. After thawing, CD4+ T cells were positively selected. The method was immunoSEQ multiplex PCR; TCRdb's version includes in-frame clones alone and lacks a portion of them. The profile covers about 38,000 clones, with 79% appearing a single time and roughly 5.2% taken by the ten largest. This clone appeared a few times. As yet, its antigen is unknown. Germline CDR1 is SNHLY and CDR2 is FYNNEI. CDR3 length: 14 amino acids. V lost 6 bases and J lost 1, with 12 bases in between. This receptor was obtained from an adult in good health and CMV-seropositive. What was sequenced was memory CD4+ T cells from blood. The chain links TRBV2 to TRBJ1-1; D gene uncertain. The CDR3 protein is CASRLGPGNTEAFF. The DNA for the CDR3 is TGTGCCAGCAGACTCGGCCCGGGGAACACTGAAGCTTTCTTT.